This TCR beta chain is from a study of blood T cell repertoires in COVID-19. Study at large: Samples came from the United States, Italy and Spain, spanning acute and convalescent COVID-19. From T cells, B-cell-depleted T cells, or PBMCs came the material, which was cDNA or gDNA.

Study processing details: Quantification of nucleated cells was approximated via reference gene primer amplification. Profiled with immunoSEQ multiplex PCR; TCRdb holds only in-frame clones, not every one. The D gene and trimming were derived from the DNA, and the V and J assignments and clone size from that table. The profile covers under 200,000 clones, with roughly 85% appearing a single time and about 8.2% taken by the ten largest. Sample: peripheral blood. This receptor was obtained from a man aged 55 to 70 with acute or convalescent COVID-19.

The CDR3 loop reads CASSPGGPPSYEQYF. CDR3 DNA: TGTGCCAGCTCACCCGGGGGACCGCCCTCCTACGAGCAGTACTTC. The V and J genes are TRBV18 and TRBJ2-7; a possible D gene is TRBD2 (6 bases). The CDR3 sequence is 15 residues long. The V gene lost 3 bases and the J gene lost 0 bases, with 12 bases spanning the gap. Looked up from germline, CDR1 is KGHSH and CDR2 is LQKENI.